In this sample, the clone carrying this TCR beta chain turned up many times. For repertoire sequencing, the TCR beta CDR3 regions were amplified from RNA transcripts. An initial RT-PCR round employing HTBI primers preceded a second-round multiplex PCR. TCRdb itself ran the multiplex PCR reads through MiXCR, one entry per CDR3 protein. The data contain around 1.1 million distinct CDR3 sequences, about two fifths of them singletons. The data are from a study of Graves' ophthalmopathy and Graves' hyperthyroidism. Thyroid ultrasound, orbital computed tomography, TRAb, serum thyroxine and clinical symptoms formed the basis of diagnosis. The sample comprised peripheral blood or thyroid tissue (not recorded which). The sequence was collected from an adult man with Graves' hyperthyroidism.

CDR3 coding DNA: TGTGCCAGCAGCGTGGAAGGGAGGTATACCGGGGAGCTGTTTTTT. Residues: CASSVEGRYTGELFF. This rearrangement joins TRBV9 to TRBJ2-2, with a weak D call TRBD2 (6 bases). V lost 2 bases to trimming and J lost 5 bases, with 13 bases between them. This CDR3 region has 15 residues. Germline V lookup: CDR1 SGDLS, CDR2 YYNGEE.